These 32 T cell receptor beta chains originate from one sample sequenced in a study of blood T cell repertoires in COVID-19. Assay used: immunoSEQ multiplex PCR; TCRdb lists only in-frame clones, some missing. The table includes nearly 350,000 clones, roughly 87% detected once. Sample: PBMCs or T cells enriched from blood (not recorded which). Every receptor here comes from a woman in her 30s who had recovered from COVID-19.

This clone was found a few times. The chain uses TRBV7-2 and TRBJ2-4; TRBD1 might be the D (7 bases). This CDR3 contains 15 residues. Germline loops: CDR1 SGHTA, CDR2 FQGNSA. V lost 5 bases and J lost 8, with 19 bases in between. The CDR3 nucleotides read TGTGCCAGCAGCGAAAATTCGGGCAGGGGGGACATTCAGTACTTC. As protein: CASSENSGRGDIQYF.

The chain couples TRBV27 to TRBJ2-2; D is undetermined. The germline gives CDR1 MNHEY, CDR2 SMNVEV (reference sequence). The ends were cut back, 6 bases at V and 7 bases at J, with 12 bases in the middle. The CDR3 runs to 13 residues. The CDR3 region is CASSSNLNGELFF. The CDR3 nucleotides are TGTGCCAGCAGCTCCAACCTAAACGGGGAGCTGTTTTTT.

The V and J genes are TRBV2 and TRBJ2-7; 7 bases align to TRBD1. Germline V lookup: CDR1 SNHLY, CDR2 FYNNEI. CDR3 size: 13 residues. With 9 bases clipped from V and 5 bases from J, the junction kept 10 bases outside the gene matches. The CDR3: CASNLGQSNEQYF. The CDR3 DNA is TGTGCCAGTAATTTGGGACAGTCTAACGAGCAGTACTTC.

This clone was observed a single time. J is TRBJ2-5 and V is TRBV6-5; possibly TRBD1 for D (5 bases). This CDR3 is built from 13 residues. The germline V and J ends were trimmed by 2 bases and 7 bases, with 11 bases remaining between them. CDR1 is MNHEY and CDR2 is SVGAGI in the germline V gene. CDR3 bases: TGTGCCAGCAGTTACGGCCAGGGAATGACCCAGTACTTC. The encoded protein is CASSYGQGMTQYF.

This chain uses TRBV19 with TRBJ2-7; perhaps TRBD2 as D (5 bases). This CDR3 is built from 13 residues. V was pared by 3 bases and J by 3 bases, with 9 bases between. The germline V gene encodes CDR1 LNHDA and CDR2 SQIVND (reference sequence). CDR3 DNA: TGTGCCAGTAGTATCCGGGATCTCTACGAGCAGTACTTC. It translates to CASSIRDLYEQYF.

This clone was seen just once. This sequence joins TRBV7-9 and TRBJ1-4; D unclear. V was trimmed by 3 bases and J by 5 bases, leaving 13 bases between them. Germline assignment: CDR1 SEHNR and CDR2 FQNEAQ (reference sequence). The CDR3 has 15 amino acids. The CDR3 loop is CASSFWEAPNEKLFF. DNA of the CDR3: TGTGCCAGCAGCTTCTGGGAGGCCCCCAATGAAAAACTGTTTTTT.

V usage is TRBV7-9 and J usage is TRBJ1-2, with TRBD1 matching over 7 bases. Germline V gene data show CDR1 as SEHNR and CDR2 as FQNEAQ (reference sequence). The V segment lost 5 bases and the J segment 1 base; nucleotides outside the gene matches: 4. This CDR3 comprises 14 residues. CDR3 region: CASSRDRDNYGYTF. The CDR3 bases are TGTGCCAGCAGCCGGGACAGAGATAACTATGGCTACACCTTC.

The genes are TRBV7-9 and TRBJ2-7, with TRBD1 matching over 7 bases. Germline-derived CDR1 and CDR2 are SEHNR and FQNEAQ (reference sequence). The CDR3 has 14 residues. The ends lost 5 bases at V and 0 bases at J; junction bases unmatched: 4. The CDR3 reads CASSAQGSSYEQYF. The DNA for the CDR3 is TGTGCCAGCAGCGCACAGGGGTCCTCCTACGAGCAGTACTTC.

The chain couples TRBV7-9 to TRBJ2-7, with 10 positions matching TRBD2. This CDR3 spans 16 amino acids. The ends lost 1 base at V and 2 bases at J; junction bases unmatched: 5. The germline V gene encodes CDR1 SEHNR and CDR2 FQNEAQ (reference sequence). CDR3 region: CASSLEGTSVPYEQYF. The DNA for the CDR3 is TGTGCCAGCAGCTTAGAGGGGACTAGCGTACCCTACGAGCAGTACTTC.

This clone was found a few times. The DNA for the CDR3 is TGTGCCAGCAGCTTGGGCGCAACACAGCCCCAGCATTTT. As protein: CASSLGATQPQHF. The V and J genes are TRBV7-8 and TRBJ1-5; D is ambiguous. This CDR3 spans 13 amino acids. The V end was cut by 3 bases, the J end by 7 bases, with 10 bases between. The V gene's germline CDR1 is SGHVS and CDR2 FQNEAQ.

This clone occurred a few times. The rearrangement links TRBV10-3 to TRBJ1-1; a weak D match, TRBD1 (6 bases). Germline V CDR1 and CDR2: ENHRY, SYGVKD. Trimming removed 8 bases from V and 0 bases from J, with 13 bases in between. This CDR3 has 14 residues. The chain's CDR3 is CAIGAGDMNTEAFF. The CDR3 DNA reads as TGTGCCATCGGGGCCGGGGACATGAACACTGAAGCTTTCTTT.

CDR3 nucleotide sequence: TGCAGCGTTTCAGAAAATAGCAATCAGCCCCAGCATTTT. Its protein product is CSVSENSNQPQHF. This chain uses TRBV29-1 with TRBJ1-5; no reliable D call. The CDR3 is made up of 13 amino acids. The germline V and J ends were trimmed by 5 bases and 0 bases, with 8 bases remaining between them. CDR1 and CDR2 (germline): SQVTM, ANQGSEA.

The chain couples TRBV3-1 (or the pseudogene TRBV3-2) to TRBJ1-4; possibly TRBD1 for D (5 bases). This CDR3 is built from 13 residues. Germline V gene sequence: CDR1 LGHDT, CDR2 YNNKEL (reference sequence). V was pared by 0 bases and J by 10 bases, with 9 bases between. Written as DNA, the CDR3 is TGTGCCAGCAGCCAAGACTGGGGGGGAAAACTGTTTTTT. Amino acid sequence: CASSQDWGGKLFF.

This clone was seen only a few times. The chain employs TRBV7-9 and TRBJ2-2; no firm D call. V gave up 5 bases and J gave up 1 base, with 11 bases separating them. Germline loops: CDR1 SEHNR, CDR2 FQNEAQ (reference sequence). The CDR3 consists of 15 residues. This CDR3 is CASSPGEKNTGELFF. CDR3 DNA: TGTGCCAGCAGCCCCGGTGAAAAGAACACCGGGGAGCTGTTTTTT. Based on the CDR3 plus reference TRBV7-9 and TRBJ2-2, the full variable domain is DTGVSQNPRHKITKRGQNVTFRCDPISEHNRLYWYRQTLGQGPEFLTYFQNEAQLEKSRLLSDRFSAERPKGSFSTLEIQRTEQGDSAMYLCASSPGEKNTGELFFGEGSRLTVL.

CDR3 bases: TGTGCCAGCAGTCCGGGACAGGGTAAACTGTTTTTT. Protein: CASSPGQGKLFF. This chain joins TRBV12-3 or TRBV12-4 and TRBJ1-4; 9 positions match TRBD1. The V gene end was trimmed by 5 bases and the J gene end by 11 bases; junction bases not matched to a gene: 3. The CDR3 extends over 12 amino acids.

V gene TRBV29-1 combines with J gene TRBJ1-2; 7 positions match TRBD1. V trimming: 4 bases; J trimming: 3 bases; junction bases outside the gene matches: 8. The CDR3 spans 14 residues. Germline V CDR1 and CDR2: SQVTM, ANQGSEA. CDR3 amino acids: CSVGLWDRDYGYTF. In nucleotides, the CDR3 is TGCAGCGTTGGATTATGGGACAGAGACTATGGCTACACCTTC.

The gene calls are TRBV6-1 and TRBJ1-2, with D unresolved. Deletions cut 1 base from V and 4 bases from J, with 10 bases between. The CDR3 has 14 residues. CDR1 is MNHNS, CDR2 SASEGT, per germline. CDR3 DNA sequence: TGTGCCAGCAGTGAAGTGGGCCTCGGCTATGGCTACACCTTC. Amino acid sequence: CASSEVGLGYGYTF.

The chain links TRBV7-2 to TRBJ2-5, with TRBD1 matching over 7 bases. The length of the CDR3 is 15 residues. V was clipped by 2 bases and J by 2 bases; unmatched bases: 5. Germline loops: CDR1 SGHTA, CDR2 FQGNSA. CDR3 nucleotide sequence: TGTGCCAGCAGCTTAAAGGGGGCCCCGCAAGAGACCCAGTACTTC. Protein: CASSLKGAPQETQYF.

V gene TRBV5-1 combines with J gene TRBJ2-5, with 11 bases identical to TRBD1. This CDR3 is 14 amino acids long. Germline V gene sequence: CDR1 SGHRS, CDR2 YFSETQ. Losses at the gene ends were 4 bases for V and 4 bases for J; bases not matched to a gene: 3. CDR3 protein: CASSVGTGGETQYF. For the CDR3, the DNA is TGCGCCAGCAGCGTGGGGACAGGGGGAGAGACCCAGTACTTC. Full variable domain (remainder filled in from reference TRBV5-1 and TRBJ2-5): KAGVTQTPRYLIKTRGQQVTLSCSPISGHRSVSWYQQTPGQGLQFLFEYFSETQRNKGNFPGRFSGRQFSNSRSEMNVSTLELGDSALYLCASSVGTGGETQYFGPGTRLLVL.

The chain is built from TRBV6-2 or TRBV6-3 and TRBJ1-2; 8 bases align to TRBD1. CDR1 and CDR2 (germline): MNHEY, SVGEGT. The CDR3 is made up of 11 amino acids. V shed 5 bases, J shed 7 bases, and the junction held 0 bases outside the gene matches. The CDR3 spells CASSDRGGYTF. The CDR3 nucleotides read TGTGCCAGCAGTGACAGGGGTGGCTACACCTTC.

This clone appeared a single time. This sequence joins TRBV7-9 and TRBJ1-3; the match to TRBD1 covers 8 bases. Germline V gene lookup returns CDR1 SEHNR and CDR2 FQNEAQ (reference sequence). The CDR3 sequence is 17 residues long. The trim removed 4 bases at V and 6 bases at J, leaving 14 bases unmatched. CDR3 bases: TGTGCCAGCAGCTCCCGGACAGGGCACAACGAGGCAAACACCATATATTTT. This encodes CASSSRTGHNEANTIYF.

The chain has TRBV14 and TRBJ1-3; D is undetermined. Germline assignment: CDR1 SGHDN and CDR2 FVKESK. Trimming cost V 0 bases and J 0 bases, with 9 bases left between them. There are 16 residues in the CDR3. CDR3 bases: TGTGCCAGCAGCCAAGATATCTCGTACTCTGGAAACACCATATATTTT. Protein product: CASSQDISYSGNTIYF.

The rearrangement joins TRBV28 to TRBJ1-2; TRBD1 matches 7 bases. Losses at the gene ends were 1 base for V and 5 bases for J; bases not matched to a gene: 7. Germline CDR1 MDHEN, CDR2 SYDVKM. CDR3 length: 15 amino acids. DNA for the CDR3: TGTGCCAGCAGTTTATCCCAACGACAGGGTTATGGCTACACCTTC. It codes for CASSLSQRQGYGYTF.

The chain combines TRBV11-2 with TRBJ2-3, with D possibly being TRBD2 (6 bases). This CDR3 has 16 amino acids. Germline lookup yields CDR1 SGHAT and CDR2 FQNNGV. Trimming cost V 0 bases and J 3 bases, with 13 bases left between them. The CDR3 DNA reads as TGTGCCAGCAGCTTAGAAGGGCGGGGCCTGACAGATACGCAGTATTTT. It specifies CASSLEGRGLTDTQYF.

The chain carries TRBV14 and TRBJ2-5; possible D gene TRBD2, 7 bases. The CDR3 consists of 13 residues. V was cut by 4 bases and J by 7 bases, with 13 bases left in between. CDR1 and CDR2 from the germline V gene are SGHDN and FVKESK. In nucleotides, the CDR3 is TGTGCCAGCAGCCTCTGGGGGGGGCGGACCCAGTACTTC. Amino acids: CASSLWGGRTQYF.

The V call is TRBV28, the J call TRBJ1-3; maybe TRBD1 (5 bases). V lost 3 bases and J 7 bases, leaving 10 bases between the germline ends. Germline CDR1 is MDHEN and CDR2 is SYDVKM. The CDR3 consists of 13 residues. The CDR3 DNA reads TGTGCCAGCAGTTTGCAGGGTCGGAACACCATATATTTT. Amino acids: CASSLQGRNTIYF.

The chain couples TRBV12-5 to TRBJ1-1; a weak D match, TRBD1 (5 bases). The germline CDR1 and CDR2 sequences are LGHNT and FRNRAP. The CDR3 is 19 residues long. V lost 0 bases and J lost 1, with 21 bases in between. In nucleotides, the CDR3 is TGTGCTAGTGGTTTGGTACTCTCGAGTTGGCAGGGATGGAACACTGAAGCTTTCTTT. Translation gives CASGLVLSSWQGWNTEAFF.

In regard to this clone: Because the CDR3's place on the DNA is in doubt, the DNA is left out and the CDR3 is given as listed by TCRdb. The genes are TRBV28 and TRBJ2-1; the D segment call TRBD2 is taken from the table without a DNA check. In germline, CDR1 is MDHEN, CDR2 SYDVKM. A total of 14 residues make up the CDR3, ends included. The CDR3 loop reads CASSTSGAYNEQFF.

The rearrangement links TRBV5-6 to TRBJ2-7, with D maybe TRBD1 (5 bases). Germline V lookup: CDR1 SGHDT, CDR2 YYEEEE. CDR3 length equals 14 residues. The V end was cut by 4 bases, the J end by 4 bases, with 15 bases between. CDR3 DNA sequence: TGTGCCAGCAGCCCGACAGTCCCCTCTTACGAGCAGTACTTC. Translated: CASSPTVPSYEQYF.

The chain is built from TRBV5-4 and TRBJ1-1; 7 bases agree with TRBD1. The junction had 3 bases not matched to a gene; V was cut back by 1 base and J by 3 bases. The CDR3 is 14 residues long. From germline, CDR1 is SGHNT and CDR2 YYREEE (reference sequence). CDR3 residues: CASSLTGADTEAFF. In DNA, the CDR3 is TGTGCCAGCAGCTTGACAGGGGCTGACACTGAAGCTTTCTTT.

This chain links TRBV19 with TRBJ2-2, with TRBD2 matching over 8 bases. The CDR3 loop spans 16 amino acids. Germline CDR1 reads LNHDA; CDR2 reads SQIVND (reference sequence). The junction had 6 bases not matched to a gene; V was cut back by 6 bases and J by 0 bases. CDR3 DNA sequence: TGTGCCAGTAGACAGGCGGGGGGCTCGAACACCGGGGAGCTGTTTTTT. Amino acids: CASRQAGGSNTGELFF. The full variable domain, in which reference TRBV19 and TRBJ2-2 provide the parts outside the CDR3, is DGGITQSPKYLFRKEGQNVTLSCEQNLNHDAMYWYRQDPGQGLRLIYYSQIVNDFQKGDIAEGYSVSREKKESFPLTVTSAQKNPTAFYLCASRQAGGSNTGELFFGEGSRLTVL.

This sequence joins TRBV6-1 and TRBJ1-5; 7 positions match TRBD1. Per the germline V gene, CDR1 is MNHNS and CDR2 is SASEGT. V was clipped by 3 bases and J by 7 bases; unmatched bases: 12. This CDR3 contains 16 residues. The CDR3 region has the DNA TGTGCCAGCAGTGATCCCCGGGCAGGGGGGCAACAGCCCCAGCATTTT. Protein sequence: CASSDPRAGGQQPQHF.